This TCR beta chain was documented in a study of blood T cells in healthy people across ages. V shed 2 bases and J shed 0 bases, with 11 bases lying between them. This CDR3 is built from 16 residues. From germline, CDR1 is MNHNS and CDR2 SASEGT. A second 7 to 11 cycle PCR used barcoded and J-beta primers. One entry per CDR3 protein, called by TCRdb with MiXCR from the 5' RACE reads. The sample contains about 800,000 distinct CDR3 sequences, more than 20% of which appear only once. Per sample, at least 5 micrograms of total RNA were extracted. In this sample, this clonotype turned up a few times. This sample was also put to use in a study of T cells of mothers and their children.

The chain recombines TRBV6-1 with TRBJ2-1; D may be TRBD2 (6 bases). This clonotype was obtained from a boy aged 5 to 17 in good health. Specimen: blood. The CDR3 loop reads CASSEFAGSSYNEQFF. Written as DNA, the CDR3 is TGTGCCAGCAGTGAATTCGCGGGAAGCTCCTACAATGAGCAGTTCTTC.